The clone carrying this T cell receptor beta chain was counted a few times. Its antigen is currently unknown. Germline assignment: CDR1 MGHDK and CDR2 SYGVNS. The CDR3 runs 14 residues. V was pared by 4 bases and J by 11 bases, with 15 bases between. Vbeta (60) and Jbeta (13) primers were used in the PCR. Generated by immunoSEQ multiplex PCR, the TCRdb table keeps only in-frame clones and is missing some. The sample includes 45,000 to 65,000 clones, 73% of them seen just once. These data come from a study of cytomegalovirus exposure and HLA in healthy donors. Study-level findings and limits: Rare TCR sequences predominated, though certain public TCRs were found in many donors. Productive status was seen about 87% or about 30% of the time for most TCR beta V segments in an earlier analysis. Researchers counted 180 or so TCR beta chains as cytomegalovirus-associated.

Despite likely unrecorded immune exposures, the donors were nominally healthy at the time of sampling. The sequence came from a man between 18 and 29 years old in good health and CMV-seronegative. The sample was PBMCs. V and J are TRBV25-1 and TRBJ1-6, with unresolved D. The CDR3 DNA is TGTGCCAGCAGTGTGCGGTGGTCCAGCGCACCCCTCCACTTT. Translated, it gives CASSVRWSSAPLHF.